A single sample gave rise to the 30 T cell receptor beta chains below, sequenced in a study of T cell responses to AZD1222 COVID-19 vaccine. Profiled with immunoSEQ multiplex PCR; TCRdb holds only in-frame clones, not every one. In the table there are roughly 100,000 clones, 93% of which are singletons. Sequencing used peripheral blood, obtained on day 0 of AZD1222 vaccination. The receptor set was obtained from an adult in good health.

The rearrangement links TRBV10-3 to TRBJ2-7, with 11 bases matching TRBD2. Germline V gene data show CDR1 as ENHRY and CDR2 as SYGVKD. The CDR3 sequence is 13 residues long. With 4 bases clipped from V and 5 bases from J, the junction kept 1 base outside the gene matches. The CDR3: CAISGGLADEQYF. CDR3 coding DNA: TGTGCCATCAGTGGGGGACTAGCGGACGAGCAGTACTTC.

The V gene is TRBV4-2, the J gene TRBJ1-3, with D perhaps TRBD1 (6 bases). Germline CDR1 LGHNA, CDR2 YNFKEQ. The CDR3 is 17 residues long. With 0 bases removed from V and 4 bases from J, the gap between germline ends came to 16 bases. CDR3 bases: TGTGCCAGCAGCCAAGAAGCAGGGGCCCACAGGGGAAACACCATATATTTT. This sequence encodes CASSQEAGAHRGNTIYF.

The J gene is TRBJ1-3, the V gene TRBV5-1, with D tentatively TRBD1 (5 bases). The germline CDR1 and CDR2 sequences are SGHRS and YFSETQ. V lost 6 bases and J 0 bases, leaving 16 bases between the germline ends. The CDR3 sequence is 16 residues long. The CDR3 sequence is CASMSGTADSGNTIYF. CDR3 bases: TGCGCCAGCATGTCCGGGACGGCAGACTCTGGAAACACCATATATTTT.

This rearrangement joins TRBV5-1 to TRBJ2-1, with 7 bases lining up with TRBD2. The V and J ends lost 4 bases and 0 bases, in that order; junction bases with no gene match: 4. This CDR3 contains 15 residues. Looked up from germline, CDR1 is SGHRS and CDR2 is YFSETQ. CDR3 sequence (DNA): TGCGCCAGCAGCCCAGCGGGGAGCTCCTACAATGAGCAGTTCTTC. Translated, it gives CASSPAGSSYNEQFF.

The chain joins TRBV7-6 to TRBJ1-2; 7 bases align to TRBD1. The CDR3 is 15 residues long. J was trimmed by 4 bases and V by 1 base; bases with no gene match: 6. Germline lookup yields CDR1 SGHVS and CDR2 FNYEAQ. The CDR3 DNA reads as TGTGCCAGCAGCTTAGGCGGACAGGCTTTCTATGGCTACACCTTC. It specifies CASSLGGQAFYGYTF.

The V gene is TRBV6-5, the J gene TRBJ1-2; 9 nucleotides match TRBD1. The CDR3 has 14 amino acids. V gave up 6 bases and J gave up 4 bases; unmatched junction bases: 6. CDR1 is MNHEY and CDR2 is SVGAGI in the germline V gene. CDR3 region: CASRLQGAGYGYTF. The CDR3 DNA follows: TGTGCCAGCAGACTACAGGGGGCTGGCTATGGCTACACCTTC.

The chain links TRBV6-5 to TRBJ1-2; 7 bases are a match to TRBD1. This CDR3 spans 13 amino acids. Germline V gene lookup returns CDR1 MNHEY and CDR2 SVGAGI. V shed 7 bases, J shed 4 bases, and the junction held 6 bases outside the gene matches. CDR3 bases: TGTGCCAGCATTCCCAGGGGGGGCTATGGCTACACCTTC. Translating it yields CASIPRGGYGYTF.

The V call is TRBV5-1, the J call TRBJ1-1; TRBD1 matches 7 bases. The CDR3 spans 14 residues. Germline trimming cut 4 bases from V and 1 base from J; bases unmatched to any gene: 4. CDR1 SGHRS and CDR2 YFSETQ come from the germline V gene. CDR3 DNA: TGCGCCAGCAGCCACGGACAGGAGAACACTGAAGCTTTCTTT. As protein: CASSHGQENTEAFF.

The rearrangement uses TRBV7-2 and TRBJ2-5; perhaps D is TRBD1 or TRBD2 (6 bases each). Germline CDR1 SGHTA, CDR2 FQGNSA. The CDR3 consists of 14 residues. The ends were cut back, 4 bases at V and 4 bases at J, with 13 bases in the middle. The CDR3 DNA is TGTGCCAGCAGCTACCTAGGGGGGAGAGAGACCCAGTACTTC. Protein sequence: CASSYLGGRETQYF. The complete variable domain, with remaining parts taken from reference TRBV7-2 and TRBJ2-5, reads GAGVSQSPSNKVTEKGKDVELRCDPISGHTALYWYRQSLGQGLEFLIYFQGNSAPDKSGLPSDRFSAERTGGSVSTLTIQRTQQEDSAVYLCASSYLGGRETQYFGPGTRLLVL.

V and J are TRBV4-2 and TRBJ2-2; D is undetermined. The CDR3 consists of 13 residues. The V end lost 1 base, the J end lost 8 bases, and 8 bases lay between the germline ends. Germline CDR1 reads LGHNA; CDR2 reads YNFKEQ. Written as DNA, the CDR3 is TGTGCCAGCAGCCAAGCGTCCGTAGGGGAGCTGTTTTTT. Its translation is CASSQASVGELFF.

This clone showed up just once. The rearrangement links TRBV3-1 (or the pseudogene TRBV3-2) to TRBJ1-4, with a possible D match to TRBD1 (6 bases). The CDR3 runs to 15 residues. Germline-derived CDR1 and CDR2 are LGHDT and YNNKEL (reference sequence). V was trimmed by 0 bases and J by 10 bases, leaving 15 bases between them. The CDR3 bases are TGTGCCAGCAGCCAAGAGGCAGGGGCCCGAGGAAAACTGTTTTTT. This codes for CASSQEAGARGKLFF.

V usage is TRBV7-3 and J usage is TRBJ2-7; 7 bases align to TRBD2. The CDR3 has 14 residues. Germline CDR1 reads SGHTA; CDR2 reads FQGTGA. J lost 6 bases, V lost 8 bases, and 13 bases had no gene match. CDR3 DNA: TGTGCCAGCTCGCATCGGGCGGGAGCTAGCGAGCAGTACTTC. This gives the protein CASSHRAGASEQYF. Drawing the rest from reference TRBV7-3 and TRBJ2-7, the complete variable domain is GAGVSQTPSNKVTEKGKYVELRCDPISGHTALYWYRQSLGQGPEFLIYFQGTGAADDSGLPNDRFFAVRPEGSVSTLKIQRTERGDSAVYLCASSHRAGASEQYFGPGTRLTVT.

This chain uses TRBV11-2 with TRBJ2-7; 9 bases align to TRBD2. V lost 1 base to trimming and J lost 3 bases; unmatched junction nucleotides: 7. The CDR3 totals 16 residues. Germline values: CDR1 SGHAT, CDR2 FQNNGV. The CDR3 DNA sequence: TGTGCCAGCAGCTTAGGTTCTCGCGGGAGGGTCTACGAGCAGTACTTC. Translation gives CASSLGSRGRVYEQYF.

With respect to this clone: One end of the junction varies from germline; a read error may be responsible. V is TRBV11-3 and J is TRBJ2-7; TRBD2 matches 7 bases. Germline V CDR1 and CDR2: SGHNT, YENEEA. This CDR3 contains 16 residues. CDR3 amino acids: CANSSPQRETTYEQYF. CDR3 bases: TGTGCCAACAGCTCCCCTCAGCGGGAAACGACCTACGAGCAGTACTTC.

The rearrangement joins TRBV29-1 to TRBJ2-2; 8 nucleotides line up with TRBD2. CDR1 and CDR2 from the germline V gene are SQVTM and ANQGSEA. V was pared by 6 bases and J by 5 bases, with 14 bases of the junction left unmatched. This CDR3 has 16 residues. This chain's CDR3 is CSVEGGGTSSTGELFF. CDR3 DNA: TGCAGCGTCGAGGGGGGTGGGACTAGTTCAACCGGGGAGCTGTTTTTT.

The CDR3 region has the DNA TGTGCCAGCAGTCCGACCGGGGCGAAGAACTCACCCCTCCACTTT. Its protein product is CASSPTGAKNSPLHF. V is TRBV6-2 or TRBV6-3 and J is TRBJ1-6; D might be TRBD1 (5 bases). The V gene's germline CDR1 is MNHEY and CDR2 SVGEGT. This CDR3 has 15 amino acids. Trimming took off 5 bases at V and 10 bases at J, with 18 bases between the two ends.

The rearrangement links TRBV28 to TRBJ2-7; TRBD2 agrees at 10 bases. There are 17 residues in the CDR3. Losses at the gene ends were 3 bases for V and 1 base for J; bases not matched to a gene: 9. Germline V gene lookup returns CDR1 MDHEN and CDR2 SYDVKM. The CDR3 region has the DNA TGTGCCAGCAGTTTTCGCCTAGCGGGAGAGCGATCCTACGAGCAGTACTTC. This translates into CASSFRLAGERSYEQYF.

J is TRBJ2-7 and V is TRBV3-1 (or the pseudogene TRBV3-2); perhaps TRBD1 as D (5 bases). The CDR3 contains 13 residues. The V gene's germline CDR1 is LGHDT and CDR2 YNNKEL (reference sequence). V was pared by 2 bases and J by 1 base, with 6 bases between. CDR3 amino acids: CASSQQGSYEQYF. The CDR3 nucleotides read TGTGCCAGCAGCCAACAGGGATCCTACGAGCAGTACTTC.

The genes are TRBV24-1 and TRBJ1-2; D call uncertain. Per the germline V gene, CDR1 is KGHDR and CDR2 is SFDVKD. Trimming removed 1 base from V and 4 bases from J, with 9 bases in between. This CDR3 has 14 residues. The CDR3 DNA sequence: TGTGCCACCAGTGATTTAAGGCTGAGCTATGGCTACACCTTC. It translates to CATSDLRLSYGYTF.

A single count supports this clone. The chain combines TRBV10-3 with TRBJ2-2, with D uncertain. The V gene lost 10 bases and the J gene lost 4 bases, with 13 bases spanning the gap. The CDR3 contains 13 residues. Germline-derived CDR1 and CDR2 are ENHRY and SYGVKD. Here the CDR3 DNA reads TGTGCCACCAAATTAAAGGGCACCGGGGAGCTGTTTTTT. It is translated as CATKLKGTGELFF.

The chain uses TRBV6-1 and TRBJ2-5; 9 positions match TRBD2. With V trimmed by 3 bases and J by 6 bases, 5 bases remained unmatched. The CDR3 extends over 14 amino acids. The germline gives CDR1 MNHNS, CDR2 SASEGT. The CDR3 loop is CASSEAGLAKTQYF. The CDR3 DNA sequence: TGTGCCAGCAGTGAGGCGGGACTAGCTAAGACCCAGTACTTC.

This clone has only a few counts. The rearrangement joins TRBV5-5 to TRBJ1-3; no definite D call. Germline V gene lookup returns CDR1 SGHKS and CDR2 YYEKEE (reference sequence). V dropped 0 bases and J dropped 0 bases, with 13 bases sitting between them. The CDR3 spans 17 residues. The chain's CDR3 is CASSLAASLSSGNTIYF. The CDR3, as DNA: TGTGCCAGCAGCTTGGCCGCCAGTTTAAGCTCTGGAAACACCATATATTTT.

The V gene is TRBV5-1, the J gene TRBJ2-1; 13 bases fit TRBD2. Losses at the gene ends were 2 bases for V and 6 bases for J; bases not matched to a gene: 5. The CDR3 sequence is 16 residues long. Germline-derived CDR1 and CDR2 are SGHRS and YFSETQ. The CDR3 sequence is CASSFQRLAGGNEQFF. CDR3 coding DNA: TGCGCCAGCAGCTTCCAGAGACTAGCGGGAGGCAATGAGCAGTTCTTC.

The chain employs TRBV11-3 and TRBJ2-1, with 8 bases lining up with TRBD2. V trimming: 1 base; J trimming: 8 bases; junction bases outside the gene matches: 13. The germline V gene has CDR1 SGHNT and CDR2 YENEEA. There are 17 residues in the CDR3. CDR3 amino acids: CASSLGVAGPKVDEQFF. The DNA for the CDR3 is TGTGCCAGCAGCTTAGGAGTAGCGGGGCCAAAAGTCGATGAGCAGTTCTTC.

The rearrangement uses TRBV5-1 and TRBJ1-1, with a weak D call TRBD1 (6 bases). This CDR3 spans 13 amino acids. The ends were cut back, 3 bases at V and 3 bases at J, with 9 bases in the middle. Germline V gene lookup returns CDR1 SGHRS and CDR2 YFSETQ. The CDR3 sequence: CASSSDSYTEAFF. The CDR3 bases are TGCGCCAGCAGCTCGGACAGTTACACTGAAGCTTTCTTT.

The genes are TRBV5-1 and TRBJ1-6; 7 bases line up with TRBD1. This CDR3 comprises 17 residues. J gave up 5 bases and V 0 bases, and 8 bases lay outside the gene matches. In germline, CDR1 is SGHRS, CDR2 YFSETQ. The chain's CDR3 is CASSLGTGTGDNSPLHF. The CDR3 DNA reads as TGCGCCAGCAGCTTGGGAACGGGCACAGGGGATAATTCACCCCTCCACTTT.

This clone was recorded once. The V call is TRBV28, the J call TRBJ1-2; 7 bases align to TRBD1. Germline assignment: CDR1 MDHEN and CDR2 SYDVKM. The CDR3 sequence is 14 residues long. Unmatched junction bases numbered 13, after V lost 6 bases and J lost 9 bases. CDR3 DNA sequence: TGTGCCAGCAGCCCAGGGGTAGGGGGCCGTAGCTACACCTTC. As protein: CASSPGVGGRSYTF.

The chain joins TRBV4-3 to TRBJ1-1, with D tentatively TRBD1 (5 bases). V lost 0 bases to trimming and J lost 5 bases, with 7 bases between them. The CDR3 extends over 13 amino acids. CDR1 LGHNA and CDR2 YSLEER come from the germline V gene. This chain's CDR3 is CASSQEWGTEAFF. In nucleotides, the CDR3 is TGCGCCAGCAGCCAAGAATGGGGGACTGAAGCTTTCTTT.

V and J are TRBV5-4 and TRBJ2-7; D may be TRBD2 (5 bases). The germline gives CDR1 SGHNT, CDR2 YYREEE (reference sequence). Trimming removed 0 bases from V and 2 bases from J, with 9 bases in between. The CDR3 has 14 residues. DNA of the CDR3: TGTGCCAGCAGCTTGGGACTAACTCCCTACGAGCAGTACTTC. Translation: CASSLGLTPYEQYF.

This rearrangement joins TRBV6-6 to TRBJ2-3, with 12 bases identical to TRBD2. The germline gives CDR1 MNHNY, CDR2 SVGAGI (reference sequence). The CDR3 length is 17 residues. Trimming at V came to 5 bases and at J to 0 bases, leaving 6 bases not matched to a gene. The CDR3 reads CASSQRTSGVSTDTQYF. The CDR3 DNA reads TGTGCCAGCAGTCAGCGGACTAGCGGGGTTAGCACAGATACGCAGTATTTT.